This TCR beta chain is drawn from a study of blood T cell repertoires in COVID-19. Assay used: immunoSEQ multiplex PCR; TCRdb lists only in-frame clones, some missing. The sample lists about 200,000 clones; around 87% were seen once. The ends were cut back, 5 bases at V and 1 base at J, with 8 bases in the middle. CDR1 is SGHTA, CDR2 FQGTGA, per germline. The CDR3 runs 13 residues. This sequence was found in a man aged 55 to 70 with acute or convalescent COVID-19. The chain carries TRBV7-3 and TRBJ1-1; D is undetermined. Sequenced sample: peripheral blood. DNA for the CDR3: TGTGCCAGCAGCCGTGGGCGGAACACTGAAGCTTTCTTT. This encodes CASSRGRNTEAFF.